This is a list of T cell receptor beta chains from one sample in a study of T cell responses to AZD1222 COVID-19 vaccine. The protocol was immunoSEQ multiplex PCR, while the TCRdb copy is restricted to in-frame clones and leaves out a portion. The sample has roughly 150,000 clones; less than 95% are singletons. The input for sequencing was peripheral blood, taken on day 0 of AZD1222 vaccination. These TCRs come from an adult in good health. Both conserved end residues are part of each CDR3.

V	length	CDR3
TRBV4-2	15	CASSQGQGINYGYTF
TRBV7-6	14	CASSSRDGGNTIYF
TRBV18	14	CASSPRDRANVLTF
TRBV21-1	15	CASSFLDRGFYEQYF
TRBV29-1	13	CSVAYSAAYEQYF
TRBV4-3	17	CASSQDGGYRGLEKLFF
TRBV28	15	CASSSSRGAAAEAFF
TRBV7-9	14	CASSLGPHNQPQHF
TRBV6-5	15	CASSYSEGSGNTIYF
TRBV28	14	CASKRTIGTGELFF
TRBV5-4	15	CASSLAPTEKNIQYF
TRBV7-6	15	CASSLGTGGNQPQHF
TRBV11-3	15	CASSQQGISNQPQHF
TRBV28	15	CASSFNYGGLGGYTF
TRBV2	18	CASRTPRDIDATNEKLFF
TRBV5-6	16	CASSPRGGRTNTEAFF
TRBV3-1/TRBV3-2	14	CASSPTGGGQPQHF
TRBV5-1	16	CASSSTGGLGGYEQYF
TRBV5-5	17	CASSLPIPGQAGETQYF
TRBV28	15	CASSLGGGSGNTIYF
TRBV14	16	CASSQESGALNSPLHF
TRBV7-2	13	CASSFWVSTEAFF
TRBV28	16	CASSNRWPLTYNEQFF
TRBV29-1	12	CSVVSANTEAFF
TRBV5-3	16	CARSPIYRQGGNTIYF
TRBV3-1/TRBV3-2	17	CASSQGLAVTLNYEQYF
TRBV7-2	16	CASSLAITGGSDTQYF
TRBV28	18	CASSPPPWERESLSEQYF
TRBV19	14	CASSIDLPPDTQYF
TRBV4-1	17	CASSQGPGLVRADTQYF
TRBV6-5	13	CASSYARLNEQYF
TRBV9	14	CASSVYPGDTEAFF
TRBV19	13	CASSIGGGQPQHF
TRBV28	14	CASTRAGDSYEQYF
TRBV28	13	CASGPYSTDTQYF
TRBV3-1/TRBV3-2	12	CAASTSRETQYF
TRBV7-2	17	CASSSSWAVRGNQPQHF
TRBV28	11	CASSPGYGYTF
TRBV25-1	13	CASRSTGSYEQYF
TRBV5-1	16	CASSLQGQGSGNTIYF
TRBV5-6	15	CASSLGLLGNQPQHF